A selection of T cell receptor beta chains follows, all from one sample in a study of CD8+ T cells in alopecia areata. The data were produced by immunoSEQ multiplex PCR, yet TCRdb's version contains in-frame clones alone and is incomplete. The sample has about 160,000 clones; about three fifths are singletons. The sample here was CD4+ T cells sorted from blood, taken at week 4, from a patient treated with tofacitinib. The receptors shown here come from a human donor with alopecia areata. CDR3s include the opening cysteine and the closing phenylalanine or tryptophan. The D gene is left open where the match is weak. Rows may omit the clone size; those that give it use once, few, many or a size class.

J gene | V gene | D gene | clone size | CDR3 protein | CDR3 DNA
TRBJ1-6 | TRBV5-6 | TRBD1 | NA | CASSTGTDNSPLHF | TGTGCCAGCAGCACCGGGACAGACAATTCACCCCTCCACTTT
TRBJ1-6 | TRBV27 | NA | NA | CASSFIGSANSPLHF | TGTGCCAGCAGTTTTATCGGGTCTGCTAATTCACCCCTCCACTTT
TRBJ2-7 | TRBV6-1 | TRBD1 | NA | CASRDRDYEQYF | TGTGCCAGCAGGGACAGGGACTACGAGCAGTACTTC
TRBJ1-1 | TRBV30 | NA | NA | CAWSPLSMNTEAFF | TGTGCCTGGAGTCCCCTATCGATGAACACTGAAGCTTTCTTT
TRBJ2-7 | TRBV18 | NA | NA | CASSPLFFDEQYF | TGTGCCAGCTCACCCCTGTTCTTCGACGAGCAGTACTTC
TRBJ2-5 | TRBV4-2 | NA | NA | CASSLTVQETQYF | TGTGCCAGCAGCTTGACAGTCCAAGAGACCCAGTACTTC
TRBJ2-7 | TRBV6-6 | NA | NA | CASSSLGQSYEQYF | TGTGCCAGCAGTTCCCTGGGGCAGTCCTACGAGCAGTACTTC
TRBJ2-1 | TRBV30 | TRBD1 | once | CAWSRDRVGNEQFF | TGTGCCTGGAGCCGGGACAGGGTGGGCAATGAGCAGTTCTTC
TRBJ1-5 | TRBV29-1 | NA | NA | CSVGTDYSNQPQHF | TGCAGCGTTGGGACAGATTATAGCAATCAGCCCCAGCATTTT
TRBJ1-4 | TRBV27 | NA | NA | CASSRRIGGGEKLFF | TGTGCCAGCAGTCGCCGAATAGGGGGTGGAGAAAAACTGTTTTTT
TRBJ2-5 | TRBV29-1 | NA | few | CSVQGTQETQYF | TGCAGCGTTCAAGGGACGCAAGAGACCCAGTACTTC
TRBJ2-6 | TRBV29-1 | NA | NA | CSVSSGANVLTF | TGCAGCGTTAGCTCTGGGGCCAACGTCCTGACTTTC
TRBJ1-6 | TRBV2 | NA | NA | CASKGDTSYNSPLHF | TGTGCCAGCAAGGGCGACACCTCCTATAATTCACCCCTCCACTTT
TRBJ1-3 | TRBV7-9 | NA | many | CASSLTDPGNTIYF | TGTGCCAGCAGCTTGACAGATCCTGGAAACACCATATATTTT
TRBJ2-7 | TRBV28 | TRBD2 | once | CASRIQLAGGSYEQYF | TGTGCCAGCAGGATCCAACTAGCGGGGGGCTCCTACGAGCAGTACTTC
TRBJ1-1 | TRBV7-3 | TRBD1 | few | CASSPGQGNTEAFF | TGTGCCAGCAGCCCCGGACAGGGGAACACTGAAGCTTTCTTT
TRBJ1-1 | TRBV6-5 | NA | NA | CASSPEGGEAFF | TGTGCCAGCAGCCCCGAAGGGGGTGAAGCTTTCTTT
TRBJ2-5 | TRBV29-1 | TRBD1 | NA | CSVDPQGTAETQYF | TGCAGCGTTGATCCACAGGGGACAGCAGAGACCCAGTACTTC
TRBJ2-1 | TRBV29-1 | TRBD2 | NA | CSVGSGAGNEQFF | TGCAGCGTTGGAAGCGGGGCAGGGAATGAGCAGTTCTTC
TRBJ1-2 | TRBV6-5 | NA | NA | CASSYSSGAGRYGYTF | TGTGCCAGCAGTTACTCGTCCGGCGCTGGGAGATATGGCTACACCTTC
TRBJ2-5 | TRBV7-9 | NA | once | CASSGEKDQYF | TGTGCCAGCAGCGGGGAGAAGGACCAGTACTTC
TRBJ2-1 | TRBV9 | NA | few | CASSVAGVGQTNEQFF | TGTGCCAGCAGCGTAGCGGGGGTGGGCCAGACCAATGAGCAGTTCTTC
TRBJ2-7 | TRBV19 | TRBD1 | NA | CASSIRAGGELYEQYF | TGTGCCAGTAGTATTCGGGCAGGGGGAGAGCTGTACGAGCAGTACTTC
TRBJ1-5 | TRBV29-1 | TRBD1 | NA | CSVAGGGNQPQHF | TGCAGCGTCGCAGGGGGCGGCAATCAGCCCCAGCATTTT
TRBJ1-6 | TRBV6-5 | NA | once | CASSYLRGGNSPLHF | TGTGCCAGCAGTTACTTGAGGGGCGGGAATTCACCCCTCCACTTT
TRBJ2-2 | TRBV27 | NA | NA | CASSLWSGWNTGELFF | TGTGCCAGCAGTTTATGGAGCGGGTGGAACACCGGGGAGCTGTTTTTT
TRBJ1-6 | TRBV29-1 | TRBD1 | NA | CSVETGVGSPLHF | TGCAGCGTTGAGACAGGGGTTGGATCACCCCTCCACTTT
TRBJ1-2 | TRBV29-1 | TRBD1 | NA | CSVGTGYGYTF | TGCAGCGTTGGGACAGGGTACGGCTACACCTTC
TRBJ1-2 | TRBV4-2 | TRBD1 | NA | CASSTRTGKVGYTF | TGTGCCAGCAGCACACGGACAGGAAAGGTTGGCTACACCTTC
TRBJ1-1 | TRBV30 | NA | NA | CAWSVGGIGEAFF | TGTGCCTGGAGTGTCGGTGGGATTGGGGAGGCTTTCTTT
TRBJ1-2 | TRBV7-2 | TRBD1 | NA | CASSSDRGSGYTF | TGTGCCAGCAGCTCGGACAGGGGTTCTGGCTACACCTTC
TRBJ1-2 | TRBV30 | TRBD1 | NA | CAYTGGNYGYTF | TGTGCCTATACAGGGGGCAACTATGGCTACACCTTC
TRBJ1-2 | TRBV30 | NA | NA | CAWSVQAAYGYTF | TGTGCCTGGAGTGTCCAGGCGGCGTATGGCTACACCTTC
TRBJ2-1 | TRBV29-1 | NA | NA | CSVVPGVREQFF | TGCAGCGTTGTGCCGGGGGTAAGGGAGCAGTTCTTC
TRBJ2-3 | TRBV29-1 | NA | few | CSVEWVGTREDTQYF | TGCAGCGTTGAATGGGTGGGGACACGAGAGGATACGCAGTATTTT
TRBJ2-1 | TRBV29-1 | TRBD1 | NA | CSVGQGQYNEQFF | TGCAGCGTTGGGCAGGGACAGTACAATGAGCAGTTCTTC
TRBJ1-2 | TRBV4-3 | NA | NA | CASSQGPTENYGYTF | TGCGCCAGCAGCCAAGGGCCGACAGAGAACTATGGCTACACCTTC
TRBJ2-2 | TRBV2 | TRBD1 | NA | CASSDLPGQGRLGELFF | TGTGCCAGCAGTGATCTACCGGGACAGGGACGGCTCGGGGAGCTGTTTTTT
TRBJ2-5 | TRBV29-1 | NA | NA | CSSRGGVETQYF | TGCAGCTCACGCGGCGGAGTGGAGACCCAGTACTTC
TRBJ2-5 | TRBV29-1 | NA | NA | CSGRAGLETQYF | TGCAGCGGAAGGGCGGGATTAGAGACCCAGTACTTC
TRBJ1-1 | TRBV29-1 | NA | NA | CSVVTTEAFF | TGCAGCGTTGTCACCACTGAAGCTTTCTTT
TRBJ2-1 | TRBV25-1 | TRBD1 | NA | CASSGGTGKECNEQFF | TGTGCCAGCAGTGGGGGGACAGGGAAGGAATGCAATGAGCAGTTCTTC
TRBJ2-2 | TRBV5-6 | NA | NA | CASSLRHGYGDGELFF | TGTGCCAGCAGCTTGCGGCACGGCTACGGGGACGGGGAGCTGTTTTTT
TRBJ2-3 | TRBV6-5 | TRBD2 | NA | CASSGLAADTQYF | TGTGCCAGCAGTGGACTAGCTGCAGATACGCAGTATTTT
TRBJ1-4 | TRBV23-1 | NA | many | CASSQSWPPTNEKLFF | TGCGCCAGCAGTCAATCGTGGCCACCAACTAATGAAAAACTGTTTTTT
TRBJ2-2 | TRBV30 | TRBD1 | once | CAWDRQGSTGELFF | TGTGCCTGGGACAGACAGGGAAGCACCGGGGAGCTGTTTTTT
TRBJ2-1 | TRBV11-1 | TRBD2 | NA | CASSPLLAGAHNEQFF | TGTGCCAGCAGCCCCCTACTAGCGGGGGCACACAATGAGCAGTTCTTC
TRBJ1-1 | TRBV18 | NA | NA | CASSPSGVAEAFF | TGTGCCAGCTCACCTAGCGGGGTTGCTGAAGCTTTCTTT
TRBJ2-5 | TRBV5-4 | NA | NA | CASSFAGPGQETQYF | TGTGCCAGCAGCTTTGCGGGGCCGGGGCAAGAGACCCAGTACTTC